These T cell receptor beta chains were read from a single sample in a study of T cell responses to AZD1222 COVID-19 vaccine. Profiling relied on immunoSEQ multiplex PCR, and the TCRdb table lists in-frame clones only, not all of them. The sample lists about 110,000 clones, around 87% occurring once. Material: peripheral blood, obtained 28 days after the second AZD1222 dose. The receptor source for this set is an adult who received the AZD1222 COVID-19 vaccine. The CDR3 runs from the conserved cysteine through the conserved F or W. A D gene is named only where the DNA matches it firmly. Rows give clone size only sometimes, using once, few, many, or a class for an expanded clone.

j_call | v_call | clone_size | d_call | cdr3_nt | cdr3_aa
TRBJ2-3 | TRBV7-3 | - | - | TGTGCCAGCAGCTTAGAGGCGGTACGGGGTACGCAGTATTTT | CASSLEAVRGTQYF
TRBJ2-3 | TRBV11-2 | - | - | TGTGCCAGCAGCTCCTCGGTGCGAGCAAAAGATACGCAGTATTTT | CASSSSVRAKDTQYF
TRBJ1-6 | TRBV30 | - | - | TGTGCCTGGAGATGGGGGCCAGGAAATTCACCCCTCCACTTT | CAWRWGPGNSPLHF
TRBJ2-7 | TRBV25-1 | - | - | TGTGCCAGCAGTGAACACAGGGCTGTGGGCTACGAGCAGTACTTC | CASSEHRAVGYEQYF
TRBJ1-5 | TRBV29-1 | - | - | TGCAGCGTCCAAGTCGGGAGCAGCAATCAGCCCCAGCATTTT | CSVQVGSSNQPQHF
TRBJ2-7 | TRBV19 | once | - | TGTGCCAGTAGTCCTGACAGGAGCTACGAGCAGTACTTC | CASSPDRSYEQYF
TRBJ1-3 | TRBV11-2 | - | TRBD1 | TGTGCCAGCAGCGATAGAAGGACAGGGGGCTTGAAAAACACCATATATTTT | CASSDRRTGGLKNTIYF
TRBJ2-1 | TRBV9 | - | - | TGTGCCAGCAGCGTAGTGGGAGTAGGTGAGCAGTTCTTC | CASSVVGVGEQFF
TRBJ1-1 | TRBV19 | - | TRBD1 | TGTGCCAGTAGTATAGATGACAGGGGGACGAACACTGAAGCTTTCTTT | CASSIDDRGTNTEAFF
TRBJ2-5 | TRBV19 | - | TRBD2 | TGTGCCAGTAGTAAGGGTTCACTAGCGGGAGTACAAGAGACCCAGTACTTC | CASSKGSLAGVQETQYF
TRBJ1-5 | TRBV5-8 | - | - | TGTGCCAGCAGCTTGGTTGGCCCCAATCAGCCCCAGCATTTT | CASSLVGPNQPQHF
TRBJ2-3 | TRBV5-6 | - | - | TGTGCCAGCAGCTTGTGGGGTTTGGTGACAGATACGCAGTATTTT | CASSLWGLVTDTQYF
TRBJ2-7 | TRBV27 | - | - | TGTGCCAGCAGTTACCTCGCTCACAGGGTACCCTACGAGCAGTACTTC | CASSYLAHRVPYEQYF
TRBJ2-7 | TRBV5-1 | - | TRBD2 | TGCGCCAGCAGCTCTGGGACTAGCGGGAGGACCTACGAGCAGTACTTC | CASSSGTSGRTYEQYF
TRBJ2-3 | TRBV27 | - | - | TGTGCCAGCAGTTCACCACCGGCGGATACGCAGTATTTT | CASSSPPADTQYF
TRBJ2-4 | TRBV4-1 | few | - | TGCGCCAGCAGCCAAGAGTCTACGGGAAACATTCAGTACTTC | CASSQESTGNIQYF
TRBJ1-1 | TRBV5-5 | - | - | TGTGCCAGCAGCTTCTGGGGCAAGGGAACTGAAGCTTTCTTT | CASSFWGKGTEAFF
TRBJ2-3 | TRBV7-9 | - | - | TGTGCCAGCAGCCCTAGCACAGATACGCAGTATTTT | CASSPSTDTQYF
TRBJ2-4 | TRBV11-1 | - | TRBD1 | TGTGCCAGCAGCACCACGACAGGGCCCAAAAACATTCAGTACTTC | CASSTTTGPKNIQYF
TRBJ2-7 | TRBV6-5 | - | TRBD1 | TGTGCCAGCAGTTACTCCAAGGGACAGGGGTCCTACGAGCAGTACTTC | CASSYSKGQGSYEQYF
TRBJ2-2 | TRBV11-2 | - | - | TGTGCCAGCAGCTTAGATCAGGCCCTCACCGGGGAGCTGTTTTTT | CASSLDQALTGELFF
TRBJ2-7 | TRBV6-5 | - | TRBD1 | TGTGCCAGCAGTTCCCCGCAGCGCAGGGGGAATTACGAGCAGTACTTC | CASSSPQRRGNYEQYF
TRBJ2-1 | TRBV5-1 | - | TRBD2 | TGCGCCAGCAGCAACTCCCCTAGCGGGGCCTACAATGAGCAGTTCTTC | CASSNSPSGAYNEQFF
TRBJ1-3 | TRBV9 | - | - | TGTGCCAGCAGCCCCTCTGTAGCACGGGGAAACACCATATATTTT | CASSPSVARGNTIYF
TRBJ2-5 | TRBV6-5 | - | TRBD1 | TGTGCCAGCAGTTACTCGAGGGACAGCCAAGAGACCCAGTACTTC | CASSYSRDSQETQYF
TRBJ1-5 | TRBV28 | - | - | TGTGCCAGCAGGTATGGCCTCGGGGGGGACAATCAGCCCCAGCATTTT | CASRYGLGGDNQPQHF
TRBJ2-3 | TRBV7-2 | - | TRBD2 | TGTGCCAGCAGCTTAGGGGGGAGGGAAGATACGCAGTATTTT | CASSLGGREDTQYF
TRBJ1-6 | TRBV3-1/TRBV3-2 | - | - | TGTGCCAGCAGCCAAGAGCGGGCCAAACCCCACTTT | CASSQERAKPHF
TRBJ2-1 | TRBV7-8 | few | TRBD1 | TGTGCCAGCAGCTCCGGGACAGGGGGCTTTGGGTACTACAATGAGCAGTTCTTC | CASSSGTGGFGYYNEQFF
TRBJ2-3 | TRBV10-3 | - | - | TGTGCCATCAGTGAGGCACTTAGCGTATCCACAGATACGCAGTATTTT | CAISEALSVSTDTQYF
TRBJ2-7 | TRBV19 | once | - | TGTGCCAGTAGTATAGGACGCAGGTCCGAGCAGTACTTC | CASSIGRRSEQYF
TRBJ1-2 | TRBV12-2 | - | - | TGTGCAAGTCGCTTGAGTGCTAACTATGGCTACACCTTC | CASRLSANYGYTF
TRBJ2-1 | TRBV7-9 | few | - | TGTGCCAGCAGCTTACCCCAACCGTATGAGCAGTTCTTC | CASSLPQPYEQFF
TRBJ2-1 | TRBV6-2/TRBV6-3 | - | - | TGTGCCAGCAGCTGGAACCCCGGAGCGGCCCTATCCTACAATGAGCAGTTCTTC | CASSWNPGAALSYNEQFF
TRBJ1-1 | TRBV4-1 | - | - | TGCGCCAGCAGCCAAGTAAAAGGGTCGGAGATCGCTTTCTTT | CASSQVKGSEIAFF
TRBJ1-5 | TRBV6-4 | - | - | TGTGCCAGCAGTGAGAGGGGAGGGTATAGCAATCAGCCCCAGCATTTT | CASSERGGYSNQPQHF
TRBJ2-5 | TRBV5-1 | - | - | TGCGCCAGCAGCTTGTCTGGCGGGGACTTCCAAGAGACCCAGTACTTC | CASSLSGGDFQETQYF
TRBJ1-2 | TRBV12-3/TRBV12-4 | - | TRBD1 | TGTGCCAGCAGTTTACAGGGGGATGGCTACACCTTC | CASSLQGDGYTF
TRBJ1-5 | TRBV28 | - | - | TGTGCCAGCACCGTTGGAACCGGGGGCAATCAGCCCCAGCATTTT | CASTVGTGGNQPQHF
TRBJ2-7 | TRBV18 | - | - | TGTGCCAGCTCCAGAGAATATAGCTACGAGCAGTACTTC | CASSREYSYEQYF
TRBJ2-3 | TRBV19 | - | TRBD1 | TGTGCCAGTAGTGCCGGGACAGGGGGTGCAGATACGCAGTATTTT | CASSAGTGGADTQYF
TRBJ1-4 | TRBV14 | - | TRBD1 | TGTGCCAGCAGCTGGACAGGGCTCGGAGAAAAACTGTTTTTT | CASSWTGLGEKLFF
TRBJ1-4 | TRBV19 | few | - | TGTGCCAGTAGTATGAGAAGGGGGAGTAATGAAAAACTGTTTTTT | CASSMRRGSNEKLFF
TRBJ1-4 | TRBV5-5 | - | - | TGTGCCAGCAGCTTGATAGGGGGAGGCGAAAAACTGTTTTTT | CASSLIGGGEKLFF
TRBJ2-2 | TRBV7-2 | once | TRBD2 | TGTGCCAGCAGCTTTGGAGGACTAGCGGGGACTACCGGGGAGCTGTTTTTT | CASSFGGLAGTTGELFF
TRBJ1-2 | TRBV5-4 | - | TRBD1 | TGTGCCAGCAGCTTGGACGCCGGGACAGGGGGCAGAATATATGGCTACACCTTC | CASSLDAGTGGRIYGYTF
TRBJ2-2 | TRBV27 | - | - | TGTGCCAGCAGTTTAGGAGGGCATGACACCGGGGAGCTGTTTTTT | CASSLGGHDTGELFF
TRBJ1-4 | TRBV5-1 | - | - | TGCGCCAGCCGGGGGCGACAAGCAAATGAAAAACTGTTTTTT | CASRGRQANEKLFF
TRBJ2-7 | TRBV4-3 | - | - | TGCGCCAGCAGCCAAGACAAGTCCTACGAGCAGTACTTC | CASSQDKSYEQYF
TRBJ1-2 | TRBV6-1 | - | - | TGTGCCAGCAGTGAAGCTGGACAGAGAGATGGCTACACCTTC | CASSEAGQRDGYTF
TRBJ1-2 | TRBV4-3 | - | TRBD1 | TGCGCCAGCAGCCATTGGGACAGGGGTAACTATGGCTACACCTTC | CASSHWDRGNYGYTF
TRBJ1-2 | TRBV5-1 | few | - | TGCGCCAGCAGCTACCCCGGGGGGCGCCCCGATGGCTACACCTTC | CASSYPGGRPDGYTF
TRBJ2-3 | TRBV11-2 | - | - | TGTGCCAGCAGCCCCTGGGGGCCTAGGGGGGTGAACACAGATACGCAGTATTTT | CASSPWGPRGVNTDTQYF
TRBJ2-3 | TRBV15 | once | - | TGTGCCACCAGCAGAGGAGGAGATACGCAGTATTTT | CATSRGGDTQYF
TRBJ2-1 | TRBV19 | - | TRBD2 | TGTGCCAGTAGTATTCAGCGGGGGGCTTACAATGAGCAGTTCTTC | CASSIQRGAYNEQFF
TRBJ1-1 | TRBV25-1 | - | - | TGTGCCAGCAGTGAGTTAACAGGGACTGGGGCTTTCTTT | CASSELTGTGAFF
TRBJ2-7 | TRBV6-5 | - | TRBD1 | TGTGCCAGCAGTTACCAAGGGACAGGGGGACTCTACGAGCAGTACTTC | CASSYQGTGGLYEQYF
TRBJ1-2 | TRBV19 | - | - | TGTGCCATTCGCGTCGGGGGGGCGCATGGCTACACCTTC | CAIRVGGAHGYTF
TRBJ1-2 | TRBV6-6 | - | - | TGTGCCACCCACGTTAGAGATGGCTACACCTTC | CATHVRDGYTF
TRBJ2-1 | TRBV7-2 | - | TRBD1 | TGTGCCAGCAGCTTGGACAGGGGGTTGACGAATGAGCAGTTCTTC | CASSLDRGLTNEQFF